This TCR beta chain was captured by sequencing in a study of cytomegalovirus exposure and HLA in healthy donors. As for the study in general: HLA-typed donors were the source of approximately 88 million unique TCRs held in an early data release.

The ends were cut back, 5 bases at V and 0 bases at J, with 10 bases in the middle. Per the germline V gene, CDR1 is SGHAT and CDR2 is FQNNGV. This CDR3 spans 15 amino acids. General observations from the study: Reports indicate that TCR beta sequences accurately predicted the HLA-A and HLA-B alleles of most subjects. An analysis done earlier found most TCR beta V segments productive about 87% or about 30% of the time. In a later analysis, most CMV-associated TCR beta chains appeared HLA-restricted.

A note on this clone: Its target is unknown.

PCR was performed using 60 Vbeta and 13 Jbeta primers. The protocol was immunoSEQ multiplex PCR, while the TCRdb copy is restricted to in-frame clones and leaves out a portion. The sample consists of about 190,000 clones, approximately 75% of them appearing once. The TCR was taken from a man aged 30 to 45 in good health and CMV-seropositive. The chain links TRBV11-2 to TRBJ1-4, with no clear D. Sequencing was performed on PBMCs. CDR3 DNA sequence: TGTGCCAGCAGCCGGTCGTTTGCAACTAATGAAAAACTGTTTTTT. As protein: CASSRSFATNEKLFF. Together with reference TRBV11-2 and TRBJ1-4, the CDR3 gives the full variable domain: EAGVAQSPRYKIIEKRQSVAFWCNPISGHATLYWYQQILGQGPKLLIQFQNNGVVDDSQLPKDRFSAERLKGVDSTLKIQPAKLEDSAVYLCASSRSFATNEKLFFGSGTQLSVL.